One sample yielded the 19 T cell receptor beta chains listed below, sequenced in a study of OX40 agonist ivuxolimab in advanced cancers. Sequenced by immunoSEQ multiplex PCR; TCRdb stores in-frame clones only, minus some. The sample contains 65,000 or so clones, around four fifths of which appear only once. The source material was CD4+ or CD8+ T cells sorted from blood, sampled in a trial of the OX40 agonist ivuxolimab. Receptors were obtained from an adult with an advanced solid tumor such as melanoma, head and neck, liver or kidney cancer.

The V call is TRBV28, the J call TRBJ2-3; D is perhaps TRBD1 (5 bases). V was clipped by 2 bases and J by 12 bases, with 12 bases between them. The CDR3 loop spans 12 amino acids. Germline V gene lookup returns CDR1 MDHEN and CDR2 SYDVKM. The CDR3 loop is CASSLMRTTQYF. The DNA for the CDR3 is TGTGCCAGCAGTTTAATGCGGACAACCCAGTATTTT.

J is TRBJ2-3 and V is TRBV7-2, with D unclear. The V gene lost 1 base and the J gene lost 5 bases, with 10 bases spanning the gap. Germline-derived CDR1 and CDR2 are SGHTA and FQGNSA. This CDR3 has 14 residues. The CDR3 DNA reads TGTGCCAGCAGCTTAGTTTCGAAAGGAGATACGCAGTATTTT. As protein: CASSLVSKGDTQYF.

This sequence joins TRBV11-3 and TRBJ2-2, with TRBD2 matching over 13 bases. Germline trimming cut 4 bases from V and 0 bases from J; bases unmatched to any gene: 5. Germline-derived CDR1 and CDR2 are SGHNT and YENEEA. This CDR3 has 18 amino acids. The CDR3: CASSSRTSGRTNTGELFF. The CDR3 nucleotides are TGTGCCAGCAGCTCTAGGACTAGCGGGAGAACGAACACCGGGGAGCTGTTTTTT.

The V and J genes are TRBV28 and TRBJ1-1, with 9 positions matching TRBD1. From germline, CDR1 is MDHEN and CDR2 SYDVKM. The CDR3 length is 19 residues. V was pared by 3 bases and J by 0 bases, with 14 bases of the junction left unmatched. The CDR3 nucleotides read TGTGCCAGCAGTTTCATATCCTCGGGACAGGGTGAAATGAACACTGAAGCTTTCTTT. Translation gives CASSFISSGQGEMNTEAFF.

The V call is TRBV11-3, the J call TRBJ2-7; D uncertain. CDR1 is SGHNT, CDR2 YENEEA, per germline. This CDR3 has 12 amino acids. The V and J ends lost 5 bases and 6 bases respectively, with 11 bases between them. The CDR3 protein is CASSDRNPEQYF. Written as DNA, the CDR3 is TGTGCCAGCAGCGATAGGAACCCCGAGCAGTACTTC.

The V call is TRBV5-6, the J call TRBJ1-1; no reliable D call. The germline gives CDR1 SGHDT, CDR2 YYEEEE. The germline V and J ends were trimmed by 0 bases and 1 base, with 4 bases remaining between them. The CDR3 runs to 13 residues. CDR3 in DNA: TGTGCCAGCAGCTTGGCTGCGAACACTGAAGCTTTCTTT. It encodes CASSLAANTEAFF. The whole variable domain, remainder taken from reference TRBV5-6 and TRBJ1-1, is DAGVTQSPTHLIKTRGQQVTLRCSPKSGHDTVSWYQQALGQGPQFIFQYYEEEERQRGNFPDRFSGHQFPNYSSELNVNALLLGDSALYLCASSLAANTEAFFGQGTRLTVV.

The chain couples TRBV4-3 to TRBJ2-7; possibly TRBD1 for D (5 bases). Trimming removed 5 bases from V and 6 bases from J, with 17 bases in between. Germline assignment: CDR1 LGHNA and CDR2 YSLEER. This CDR3 has 14 amino acids. CDR3 sequence reads: CASSKFQGSREQYF. For the CDR3, the DNA is TGCGCCAGCAGCAAATTCCAGGGAAGCCGCGAGCAGTACTTC.

The genes are TRBV7-4 and TRBJ1-1; D not certain. Germline V gene lookup returns CDR1 SGHVT and CDR2 SQSDAQ. This CDR3 contains 14 residues. V was clipped by 3 bases and J by 3 bases, with 11 bases between them. The CDR3 sequence is CASSLRGVDTEAFF. In DNA, the CDR3 is TGTGCCAGCAGCTTGAGAGGAGTGGACACTGAAGCTTTCTTT.

The CDR3, as DNA: TGCAGCGTCGAAACTAGCGGATCCTACGAGCAGTACTTC. Translation gives CSVETSGSYEQYF. The chain is built from TRBV29-1 and TRBJ2-7; 8 nucleotides line up with TRBD2. This CDR3 comprises 13 residues. The germline CDR1 and CDR2 sequences are SQVTM and ANQGSEA. V lost 6 bases, J lost 1 base, and 5 bases stayed unmatched.

This clone has only a few counts. CDR3 bases: TGCGCCAGCAGCCAAGAATTATCGATCGGTTTAAAGCCCCAGCATTTT. Protein sequence: CASSQELSIGLKPQHF. The V gene is TRBV4-1, the J gene TRBJ1-5, with D unclear. Germline CDR1 and CDR2: MGHRA and YSYEKL. V lost 0 bases and J 8 bases, leaving 17 bases between the germline ends. CDR3 length: 16 amino acids.

V usage is TRBV6-1 and J usage is TRBJ1-4; D gene unclear. The CDR3 contains 15 residues. CDR1 and CDR2 from the germline V gene are MNHNS and SASEGT. V shed 8 bases and J shed 8 bases, with 21 bases lying between them. CDR3 amino acids: CASYSSGWAEEKLFF. CDR3 coding DNA: TGTGCCAGCTACTCGTCGGGGTGGGCGGAAGAAAAACTGTTTTTT.

This chain connects TRBV7-9 to TRBJ1-3; D perhaps matches TRBD1 (5 bases). V lost 1 base to trimming and J lost 2 bases, with 9 bases between them. Germline loops: CDR1 SEHNR, CDR2 FQNEAQ (reference sequence). There are 15 residues in the CDR3. CDR3 protein: CASSLDGRAGNTIYF. CDR3 nucleotide sequence: TGTGCCAGCAGCTTAGATGGCAGGGCTGGAAACACCATATATTTT.

The V call is TRBV28, the J call TRBJ2-7, with TRBD2 as a possible D gene (6 bases). Trimming pared 2 bases from V and 4 bases from J, leaving 12 bases between. The germline V gene has CDR1 MDHEN and CDR2 SYDVKM. The CDR3 length is 14 residues. The CDR3 region has the DNA TGTGCCAGCAGTTTAGGGGACTTAATATACGAGCAGTACTTC. Its protein product is CASSLGDLIYEQYF.

This clone was recorded only once. The chain employs TRBV19 and TRBJ2-1, with 9 positions matching TRBD2. Germline CDR1 and CDR2: LNHDA and SQIVND (reference sequence). The CDR3 runs 15 residues. The V and J ends lost 7 bases and 2 bases, in that order; junction bases with no gene match: 6. The CDR3 coding sequence is TGTGCCAGTATGGGGATAGCGGGAGCCTACAATGAGCAGTTCTTC. This sequence encodes CASMGIAGAYNEQFF.

This clone was seen just once. The chain is built from TRBV7-2 and TRBJ2-7, with D perhaps matching TRBD2 (5 bases). V was shortened by 1 base and J by 2 bases, with 6 bases between the two germline ends. Germline loops: CDR1 SGHTA, CDR2 FQGNSA. There are 13 residues in the CDR3. The CDR3 bases are TGTGCCAGCAGCTTAGGAGGGACCTACGAGCAGTACTTC. Encoded protein: CASSLGGTYEQYF.

This clone was recorded once. The rearrangement uses TRBV7-6 and TRBJ2-2, with unresolved D. The CDR3 loop spans 15 amino acids. Germline V CDR1 and CDR2: SGHVS, FNYEAQ. The germline V and J ends were trimmed by 4 bases and 4 bases, with 13 bases remaining between them. The CDR3 here is CASSYSGWGTGELFF. In nucleotides, the CDR3 is TGTGCCAGCAGCTATTCTGGGTGGGGCACCGGGGAGCTGTTTTTT.

V is TRBV30 and J is TRBJ2-7; 9 nucleotides line up with TRBD1. In germline, CDR1 is GTSNPN, CDR2 SVGIG (reference sequence). CDR3 length equals 15 residues. J gave up 4 bases and V 1 base, and 8 bases lay outside the gene matches. Here the CDR3 reads CAWSAYRGLAYEQYF. The CDR3, as DNA: TGTGCCTGGAGTGCTTACAGGGGGCTCGCTTACGAGCAGTACTTC.

The rearrangement joins TRBV29-1 to TRBJ2-2; D is uncertain. The V end was cut by 3 bases, the J end by 1 base, with 6 bases between. This CDR3 has 13 residues. Per the germline V gene, CDR1 is SQVTM and CDR2 is ANQGSEA. The CDR3 here is CSVEALNTGELFF. The CDR3 nucleotides are TGCAGCGTTGAGGCGCTGAACACCGGGGAGCTGTTTTTT.

The V and J genes are TRBV15 and TRBJ1-5; D gene ambiguous. V was trimmed by 0 bases and J by 5 bases, leaving 11 bases between them. This CDR3 region has 15 residues. Germline loops: CDR1 LNHNV, CDR2 YYDKDF (reference sequence). CDR3: CATSRDLGSHQPQHF. In DNA form, the CDR3 reads TGTGCCACCAGCAGAGATTTGGGGTCTCATCAGCCCCAGCATTTT.